This T cell receptor beta chain was identified in a study of T-cell reconstitution after alpha-beta-depleted transplantation in children. For TCRbeta, the library was prepared with unique molecular identifiers. TCRdb passed the PCR reads through MiXCR, listing each CDR3 protein once. The sample consists of about 200,000 distinct CDR3 sequences, roughly 15% of them appearing once. The CDR3 is 15 residues long. J was trimmed by 0 bases and V by 5 bases; bases with no gene match: 6. Germline-derived CDR1 and CDR2 are SGHVS and FQNEAQ. The material was PBMCs from the stem cell graft donor, obtained from the stem cell graft. This receptor was identified in a human donor who donated a stem cell graft to a child with acute lymphoblastic leukemia. V usage is TRBV7-8 and J usage is TRBJ2-7; TRBD2 agrees at 8 bases. CDR3 sequence: CASSAKRESSYEQYF. The DNA of the CDR3 is TGTGCCAGCAGCGCCAAGCGGGAGAGCTCCTACGAGCAGTACTTC.